These 31 T cell receptor beta chains share one sample of origin, sequenced in a study of CD8 T cells in ankylosing spondylitis. A single record per CDR3 protein comes from TCRdb applying MiXCR to the 5' RACE reads. Seen here are 250,000 to 350,000 distinct CDR3 sequences, 20% observed once, and the top ten hold 7.5% to 9%. Sequenced input: blood, either unsorted or a sorted T cell fraction (not recorded which). These TCRs come from a male donor with ankylosing spondylitis or in good health (not recorded which).

This clonotype showed up just a few times. The chain uses TRBV24-1 and TRBJ2-1; 10 bases match TRBD2. Trimming took 0 bases from V and 9 from J; bases not matched to a gene: 1. Per germline, CDR1 KGHDR and CDR2 SFDVKD. The length of the CDR3 is 14 residues. The CDR3 protein is CATSDLTSGVEQFF. CDR3 sequence (DNA): TGTGCCACCAGTGATTTGACTAGCGGGGTTGAGCAGTTCTTC.

The V and J genes are TRBV10-3 and TRBJ2-5; 9 nucleotides match TRBD2. Germline CDR1 ENHRY, CDR2 SYGVKD. V trimming: 0 bases; J trimming: 5 bases; junction bases outside the gene matches: 10. The CDR3 length is 17 residues. CDR3 protein: CAISESGLAGSMETQYF. CDR3 bases: TGTGCCATCAGTGAGTCTGGGCTAGCGGGGTCAATGGAGACCCAGTACTTC.

Regarding this clonotype: Given a much more abundant clone one base away, this may be a read error. The chain has TRBV29-1 and TRBJ1-2; 10 positions match TRBD1. The CDR3 is made up of 13 amino acids. Per germline, CDR1 SQVTM and CDR2 ANQGSEA. Here the CDR3 reads CSAQGQGTYDYTF. Written as DNA, the CDR3 is TGCAGCGCTCAGGGACAGGGGACCTATGACTACACCTTC.

This clonotype was counted ten times or more. The rearrangement uses TRBV7-3 and TRBJ2-6, with D unclear. Deletions cut 5 bases from V and 4 bases from J, with 9 bases between. The germline V gene has CDR1 SGHTA and CDR2 FQGTGA. CDR3 size: 14 residues. In DNA, the CDR3 is TGTGCCAGCAGCGTACTCGGGGGGGCCAACGTCCTGACTTTC. This encodes CASSVLGGANVLTF.

Note on this clonotype: It may be a read error: a sequence one base away is much more abundant. V and J are TRBV12-3 or TRBV12-4 and TRBJ1-2, with 9 positions matching TRBD1. The CDR3 consists of 13 residues. J gave up 5 bases and V 3 bases, and 1 base lay outside the gene matches. CDR3 protein: CASSFGTGYGYTF. The DNA of the CDR3 is TGTGCCAGCAGTTTCGGGACAGGGTATGGCTACACCTTC.

This clonotype turned up a few times. The chain links TRBV7-3 to TRBJ1-4; unclear D gene. Deletions cut 3 bases from V and 6 bases from J, with 14 bases between. Germline V lookup: CDR1 SGHTA, CDR2 FQGTGA. The CDR3 length is 15 residues. The chain's CDR3 is CASSFQIGVDEKLFF. The CDR3 DNA is TGTGCCAGCAGCTTCCAAATTGGGGTCGATGAAAAACTGTTTTTT.

The chain couples TRBV20-1 to TRBJ2-2; TRBD2 agrees at 10 bases. Trimming removed 1 base from V and 6 bases from J; junction bases left unmatched: 5. CDR3 length: 15 amino acids. Germline CDR1 DFQATT, CDR2 SNEGSKA (reference sequence). CDR3 sequence: CSARAPSGSAGELFF. DNA of the CDR3: TGCAGTGCTAGAGCCCCTAGCGGGAGTGCCGGGGAGCTGTTTTTT.

The CDR3 loop reads CASSLTSPGELFF. The CDR3 DNA sequence: TGTGCCAGCAGTTTAACTAGTCCCGGGGAGCTGTTTTTT. V gene TRBV12-3 or TRBV12-4 combines with J gene TRBJ2-2; D is possibly TRBD2 (5 bases). The ends were cut back, 2 bases at V and 6 bases at J, with 7 bases in the middle. The CDR3 contains 13 residues.

This clonotype was observed a few times. The gene calls are TRBV6-5 and TRBJ2-2, with D hard to call. Germline V gene sequence: CDR1 MNHEY, CDR2 SVGAGI. The V gene lost 7 bases and the J gene lost 1 base, with 7 bases spanning the gap. The CDR3 is 13 amino acids. In nucleotides, the CDR3 is TGTGCCAGCACTTTAGGGAACACCGGGGAGCTGTTTTTT. This codes for CASTLGNTGELFF.

CDR3 protein: CASRTLAGNPQETQYF. CDR3 bases: TGTGCCAGCAGGACCCTAGCGGGAAACCCACAAGAGACCCAGTACTTC. This chain links TRBV28 with TRBJ2-5; 9 nucleotides line up with TRBD2. V lost 6 bases to trimming and J lost 2 bases; unmatched junction nucleotides: 10. Germline CDR1 and CDR2: MDHEN and SYDVKM. The CDR3 runs to 16 residues.

The chain links TRBV5-5 to TRBJ2-1, with TRBD1 identical over 12 bases. Germline CDR1 SGHKS, CDR2 YYEKEE (reference sequence). V was pared by 2 bases and J by 7 bases, with 7 bases of the junction left unmatched. The CDR3 sequence is 16 residues long. The CDR3 coding sequence is TGTGCCAGCAGCTTACCGGGACAGGGGGCGGGTAATGAGCAGTTCTTC. Translated: CASSLPGQGAGNEQFF. The variable domain in full, completed from reference TRBV5-5 and TRBJ2-1, reads DAGVTQSPTHLIKTRGQQVTLRCSPISGHKSVSWYQQVLGQGPQFIFQYYEKEERGRGNFPDRFSARQFPNYSSELNVNALLLGDSALYLCASSLPGQGAGNEQFFGPGTRLTVL.

This clonotype was counted a few times. The chain employs TRBV5-1 and TRBJ2-1; D might be TRBD1 (6 bases). Trimming cost V 3 bases and J 0 bases, with 13 bases left between them. This CDR3 region has 16 residues. Germline CDR1 and CDR2: SGHRS and YFSETQ. The CDR3 loop reads CASSSDRRSSYNEQFF. The DNA for the CDR3 is TGCGCCAGCAGCTCTGACAGGAGGAGCTCCTACAATGAGCAGTTCTTC.

The chain links TRBV20-1 to TRBJ2-1, with TRBD2 identical over 9 bases. With 0 bases clipped from V and 6 bases from J, the junction kept 9 bases outside the gene matches. Germline loops: CDR1 DFQATT, CDR2 SNEGSKA (reference sequence). The length of the CDR3 is 16 residues. This CDR3 reads CSARDTRRGGRNEQFF. In DNA form, the CDR3 reads TGCAGTGCTAGAGATACACGGCGGGGGGGCCGCAATGAGCAGTTCTTC.

This clonotype was counted only a few times. The chain links TRBV20-1 to TRBJ1-1, with D hard to call. CDR1 DFQATT and CDR2 SNEGSKA come from the germline V gene (reference sequence). Trimming pared 6 bases from V and 1 base from J, leaving 12 bases between. The CDR3 is 13 residues long. The CDR3 sequence: CSAEAGRNTEAFF. The CDR3 DNA is TGCAGTGCAGAGGCGGGTCGGAACACTGAAGCTTTCTTT.

This clonotype has just a few counts. CDR3 DNA: TGTGCCAGCGAGAGGTGGGAGCGGGACAAAAACATTCAGTACTTC. It translates to CASERWERDKNIQYF. The chain employs TRBV6-1 and TRBJ2-4; TRBD2 aligns across 7 bases. The CDR3 extends over 15 amino acids. Germline CDR1 is MNHNS and CDR2 is SASEGT. V trimming: 8 bases; J trimming: 3 bases; junction bases outside the gene matches: 10.

This clonotype has a count of ten or more. The chain uses TRBV29-1 and TRBJ2-5; 11 bases match TRBD2. Germline lookup yields CDR1 SQVTM and CDR2 ANQGSEA. The V gene end was trimmed by 6 bases and the J gene end by 5 bases; junction bases not matched to a gene: 5. This CDR3 has 13 residues. In nucleotides, the CDR3 is TGCAGCGTGACCTGGACTAGCGGGGAGACCCAGTACTTC. Its translation: CSVTWTSGETQYF. The variable domain in full, with the rest retrieved from reference TRBV29-1 and TRBJ2-5, is SAVISQKPSRDICQRGTSLTIQCQVDSQVTMMFWYRQQPGQSLTLIATANQGSEATYESGFVIDKFPISRPNLTFSTLTVSNMSPEDSSIYLCSVTWTSGETQYFGPGTRLLVL.

This clonotype was counted between two and nine times. The chain is built from TRBV10-3 and TRBJ2-4, with 9 bases fitting TRBD1. V dropped 5 bases and J dropped 7; count of bases not matched to a gene: 9. The CDR3 totals 15 residues. CDR1 is ENHRY and CDR2 is SYGVKD in the germline V gene. DNA of the CDR3: TGTGCCATCAGTCCCCATGGACAGGGGAGGAACATTCAGTACTTC. This sequence encodes CAISPHGQGRNIQYF.

J is TRBJ1-2 and V is TRBV27, with 7 nucleotides matching TRBD1. Losses at the gene ends were 6 bases for V and 4 bases for J; bases not matched to a gene: 14. Germline V gene sequence: CDR1 MNHEY, CDR2 SMNVEV (reference sequence). The CDR3 is 16 amino acids. As DNA, the CDR3 is TGTGCCAGCAGCCCAATGGGTCACAGGGGTGGCTATGGCTACACCTTC. This codes for CASSPMGHRGGYGYTF.

Turning to this clonotype: Germline and junction disagree at one end, which may indicate a read error. The rearrangement links TRBV3-1 to TRBJ2-2, with 10 bases lining up with TRBD2. Per germline, CDR1 LGHDT and CDR2 YNNKEL (reference sequence). CDR3 length equals 16 residues. CDR3: CAISLLSGRGTGELFF. The CDR3 bases are TGTGCCATCAGCCTACTAAGCGGGAGGGGGACCGGGGAGCTGTTTTTT.

The rearrangement links TRBV28 to TRBJ2-7; 8 bases are shared with TRBD2. In germline, CDR1 is MDHEN, CDR2 SYDVKM. The CDR3 has 12 amino acids. J gave up 6 bases and V 5 bases, and 3 bases lay outside the gene matches. The CDR3 protein is CASSPSGSEQYV. As DNA, the CDR3 is TGTGCCAGCAGTCCCAGCGGGAGCGAGCAGTACGTC.

The chain carries TRBV6-2 or TRBV6-3 and TRBJ2-3, with D possibly being TRBD2 (5 bases). This CDR3 region has 16 residues. The germline V gene has CDR1 MNHEY and CDR2 SVGEGT. V dropped 2 bases and J dropped 2 bases, with 14 bases sitting between them. The CDR3 reads CASSYVAGNPTDTQYF. The CDR3 coding sequence is TGTGCCAGCAGTTACGTGGCGGGCAACCCCACAGATACGCAGTATTTT.

Comment on this clonotype: A junction boundary mismatches the germline segment, possibly from a read error. V and J are TRBV7-7 and TRBJ2-2; D call uncertain. Germline CDR1 is SSHAT and CDR2 is FNYEAQ (reference sequence). This CDR3 spans 14 amino acids. CDR3 sequence: CASSFGVETGELFF. CDR3 nucleotide sequence: TGTGCTAGCAGCTTTGGGGTTGAAACCGGGGAGCTGTTTTTT.

This clonotype was counted a few times. The CDR3 DNA is TGCGCCAGCAACGGGGCGGGAGGGCAGTTCTTC. This sequence encodes CASNGAGGQFF. V is TRBV5-1 and J is TRBJ2-1; 8 nucleotides line up with TRBD2. Germline V CDR1 and CDR2: SGHRS, YFSETQ. This CDR3 has 11 amino acids. V shed 6 bases and J 12 bases; nucleotides not matched to a gene: 5.

In this sample, this clonotype turned up a few times. The DNA for the CDR3 is TGCAGCGTTGAAGCTTTAGCGGGAGGGTACAATGAGCAGTTCTTC. It specifies CSVEALAGGYNEQFF. The genes are TRBV29-1 and TRBJ2-1; 11 positions agree with TRBD2. CDR3 length: 15 amino acids. Looked up from germline, CDR1 is SQVTM and CDR2 is ANQGSEA. The V gene end was trimmed by 1 base and the J gene end by 4 bases; junction bases not matched to a gene: 3.

This clonotype has at least ten counts. This chain connects TRBV29-1 to TRBJ2-1; TRBD2 matches 7 bases. The CDR3 runs to 13 residues. Germline CDR1 reads SQVTM; CDR2 reads ANQGSEA. The J segment lost 5 bases and the V segment lost 4 bases, leaving 5 bases of the junction unmatched. The CDR3 nucleotides read TGCAGCGTTGTCCCAGGGACTAACAATGAGCAGTTCTTC. Encoded protein: CSVVPGTNNEQFF.

This clonotype has only a few counts. This chain uses TRBV29-1 with TRBJ1-5; TRBD1 matches at 9 bases. CDR3 length equals 16 residues. Germline trimming cut 4 bases from V and 3 bases from J; bases unmatched to any gene: 10. Germline V gene sequence: CDR1 SQVTM, CDR2 ANQGSEA. CDR3 amino acids: CSVGDRENGYNQPQHF. As DNA, the CDR3 is TGCAGCGTTGGGGACAGGGAGAATGGATACAATCAGCCCCAGCATTTT.

This chain uses TRBV5-1 with TRBJ2-5, with 10 bases matching TRBD2. The CDR3 length is 15 residues. Trimming cost V 6 bases and J 5 bases; bases outside gene matches: 10. CDR1 and CDR2 from the germline V gene are SGHRS and YFSETQ. The CDR3 DNA reads as TGCGCCAGCACTCCATCTAGCGGGAGTTTCGAGACCCAGTACTTC. It specifies CASTPSSGSFETQYF.

This clonotype was recorded a few times. DNA for the CDR3: TGTGCCAGCAGCTACACCCCGGGACTAGCGGGGGGCCAAACTTGGGCAGATACGCAGTATTTT. The encoded protein is CASSYTPGLAGGQTWADTQYF. This chain connects TRBV27 to TRBJ2-3; 15 positions agree with TRBD2. The CDR3 has 21 residues. The germline V gene has CDR1 MNHEY and CDR2 SMNVEV (reference sequence). Unmatched junction bases numbered 20, after V lost 6 bases and J lost 4 bases.

This clonotype was counted a few times. The rearrangement links TRBV6-1 to TRBJ2-3; 9 nucleotides align to TRBD2. CDR3 size: 19 residues. The trim removed 6 bases at V and 0 bases at J, leaving 16 bases unmatched. The germline CDR1 and CDR2 sequences are MNHNS and SASEGT. The chain's CDR3 is CASRPPARVAGASTDTQYF. In nucleotides, the CDR3 is TGTGCCAGCAGACCTCCCGCGAGGGTAGCGGGGGCCAGCACAGATACGCAGTATTTT.

This clonotype has a handful of counts. The rearrangement links TRBV12-3 or TRBV12-4 to TRBJ2-3; TRBD2 is a possible D gene (6 bases). Trimming stripped 6 bases from V and 1 base from J, with 14 bases between. The CDR3 spans 15 residues. The CDR3 DNA sequence: TGTGCCAGCAGCACCTCGTGGGGGGGCACAGATACGCAGTATTTT. Encoded protein: CASSTSWGGTDTQYF.

The V and J genes are TRBV5-1 and TRBJ2-3, with D unclear. V was clipped by 5 bases and J by 2 bases, with 12 bases between them. Germline V CDR1 and CDR2: SGHRS, YFSETQ. The length of the CDR3 is 14 residues. The CDR3 DNA reads TGCGCCAGCAGTATGGCGGTAGACACAGATACGCAGTATTTT. Its translation: CASSMAVDTDTQYF. Full variable domain (missing parts from reference TRBV5-1 and TRBJ2-3): KAGVTQTPRYLIKTRGQQVTLSCSPISGHRSVSWYQQTPGQGLQFLFEYFSETQRNKGNFPGRFSGRQFSNSRSEMNVSTLELGDSALYLCASSMAVDTDTQYFGPGTRLTVL.